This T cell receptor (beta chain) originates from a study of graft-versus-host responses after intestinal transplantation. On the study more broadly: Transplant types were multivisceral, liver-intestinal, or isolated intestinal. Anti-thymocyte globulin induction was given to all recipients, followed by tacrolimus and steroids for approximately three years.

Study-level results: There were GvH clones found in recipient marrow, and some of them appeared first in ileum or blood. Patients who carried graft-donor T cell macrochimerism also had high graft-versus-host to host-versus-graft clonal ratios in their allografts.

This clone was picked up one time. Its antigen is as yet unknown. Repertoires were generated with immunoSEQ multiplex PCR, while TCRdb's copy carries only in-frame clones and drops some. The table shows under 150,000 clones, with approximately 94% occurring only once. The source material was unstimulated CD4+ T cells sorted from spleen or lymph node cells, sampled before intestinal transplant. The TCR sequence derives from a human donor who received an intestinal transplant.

CDR3 sequence: CASSEGGKETQYF. CDR3 in DNA: TGTGCCAGCAGTGAGGGGGGAAAAGAGACCCAGTACTTC. The rearrangement links TRBV2 to TRBJ2-5; weak D call: TRBD2 (6 bases). CDR3 size: 13 residues. Germline CDR1 and CDR2: SNHLY and FYNNEI. Trimming pared 3 bases from V and 3 bases from J, leaving 8 bases between.